These T cell receptor beta chains were read from a single sample in a study of early T cells in non-severe SARS-CoV-2 infection. One entry per CDR3 protein results from TCRdb running MiXCR on the 5' RACE reads. Counted here are around 52,000 distinct CDR3 sequences, about 6.2% occurring once; the ten biggest clones make up 3% to 4%. Sequencing used whole blood. The receptors were gathered from an adult who was a healthcare worker with PCR-confirmed SARS-CoV-2 infection or an uninfected control (not recorded which). Both conserved end residues are trimmed from each CDR3.

j_call v_call cdr3_aa
TRBJ2-7 TRBV18 ASSPPTSGVNREQY
TRBJ2-1 TRBV7-3 ASSSSMGEGYNEQF
TRBJ2-2 TRBV20-1 SATQGRASGELF
TRBJ1-5 TRBV12-3/TRBV12-4 ASSFTGSSNQPQH
TRBJ2-1 TRBV20-1 SASAGGINNEQF
TRBJ1-1 TRBV12-3/TRBV12-4 ASSPRQGGVTEAF
TRBJ2-5 TRBV25-1 ASTRTGTQY
TRBJ1-2 TRBV10-3 AISESPGADGYT
TRBJ2-1 TRBV20-1 SARDSGRPPNEQF
TRBJ1-1 TRBV28 ASRPGQSKTI
TRBJ2-2 TRBV15 ATSRIEGTGELF
TRBJ2-7 TRBV10-3 AIRGTGSYEQY
TRBJ2-7 TRBV9 ASSAQGTFSYEQY
TRBJ2-3 TRBV6-5 ASAGSRGRTQY
TRBJ1-5 TRBV19 ASSKVGTDQPQH
TRBJ1-6 TRBV3-1 ASSTSSGVYGNSPLH
TRBJ2-5 TRBV20-1 SASPTPADSQETQY
TRBJ1-1 TRBV28 AIRGAGVGTEAF
TRBJ2-7 TRBV7-8 ASSLDQYEQY
TRBJ2-7 TRBV6-1 ASSEALDSTYEQY
TRBJ1-1 TRBV6-1 ASSAEAVNTEAF
TRBJ1-2 TRBV14 ASSATGSGGYT
TRBJ2-3 TRBV7-2 ASSGTGSTDTQY
TRBJ2-1 TRBV12-3/TRBV12-4 ASRLAGIYNEQF
TRBJ2-3 TRBV11-2 ASSANRGVLDTQY
TRBJ1-2 TRBV12-3/TRBV12-4 ASSSRIGGYT
TRBJ2-3 TRBV12-3/TRBV12-4 ASTAGPHVEDTQY
TRBJ2-5 TRBV20-1 SASSGGYQETQY
TRBJ1-4 TRBV5-1 ASSPHSDTDEKLF
TRBJ1-1 TRBV20-1 SARVRQENTEAF
TRBJ2-2 TRBV11-2 ASSRTGPNTGELF
TRBJ2-3 TRBV20-1 SARESRVGDTDTQY
TRBJ1-2 TRBV12-5 ASGLVGYLEGTNYGYT
TRBJ1-2 TRBV6-1 ASRWPLGGYT
TRBJ1-2 TRBV12-3/TRBV12-4 ASSNTNYGYT
TRBJ1-3 TRBV4-3 ASSQGIQGHSGNTIY
TRBJ1-2 TRBV30 AWSAVGYT
TRBJ1-4 TRBV28 ASSRPGISSRKLF
TRBJ2-2 TRBV6-2/TRBV6-3 ASKKSLSGGGELF
TRBJ2-5 TRBV11-3 ASSLEGGTKETQY
TRBJ1-2 TRBV3-1 ASSQGIDGYT
TRBJ2-7 TRBV7-2 ASSLVAVMSSYEQY
TRBJ1-5 TRBV28 ASLTTGRGVSNQPQH
TRBJ2-3 TRBV5-4 ASSIRQTSTDTQY
TRBJ1-3 TRBV27 ASSRDRDSGNTIY
TRBJ1-5 TRBV20-1 SASWTGGFGNQPQH
TRBJ2-1 TRBV11-2 ASSLGLQRGYNEQF
TRBJ2-2 TRBV11-3 ASSLEPVNTGELF
TRBJ2-3 TRBV19 ASNVPSGGSDTQY
TRBJ2-6 TRBV7-2 ASSPGGAGANVLT
TRBJ2-7 TRBV10-2 ATRQGSYEQY
TRBJ1-4 TRBV20-1 SATDPMGGEKLF
TRBJ1-2 TRBV4-3 ASSQDLGRNYGYT